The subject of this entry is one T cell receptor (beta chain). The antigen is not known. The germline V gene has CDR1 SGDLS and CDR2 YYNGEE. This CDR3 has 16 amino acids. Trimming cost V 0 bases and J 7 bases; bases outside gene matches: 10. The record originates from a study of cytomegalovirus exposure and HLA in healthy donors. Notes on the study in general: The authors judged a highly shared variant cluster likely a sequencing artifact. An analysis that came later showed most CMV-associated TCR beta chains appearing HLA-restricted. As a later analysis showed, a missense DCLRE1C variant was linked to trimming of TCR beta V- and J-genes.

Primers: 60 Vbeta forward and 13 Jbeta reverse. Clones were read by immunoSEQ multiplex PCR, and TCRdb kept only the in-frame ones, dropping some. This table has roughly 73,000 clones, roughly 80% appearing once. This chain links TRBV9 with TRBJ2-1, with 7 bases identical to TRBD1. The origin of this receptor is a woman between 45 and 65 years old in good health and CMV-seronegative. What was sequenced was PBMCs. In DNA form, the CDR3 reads TGTGCCAGCAGCGTAGCGGGGACAGTACCCCTAAATGAGCAGTTCTTC. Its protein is CASSVAGTVPLNEQFF.